Listed below are T cell receptor beta chains from one sample, sequenced in a study of response to subunit inactivated influenza vaccine. Each CDR3 protein is one row after TCRdb ran MiXCR on the RT-PCR reads. In the table there are 170,000 or so distinct CDR3 sequences, around 10% of which are singletons. Sequencing used CD8+ T cells sorted from PBMCs, obtained about 23 months after vaccination. The source of these receptors is a man aged 50-75 years who received an inactivated influenza vaccine. CDR3s include the opening cysteine and the closing phenylalanine or tryptophan. Each record gives: CDR3 protein, CDR3 DNA, V gene, D gene, clone size, J gene. D genes are given only for firm matches. For some rows the clone size is stated as once, few or many, or as a class when expanded; others skip it.

CASSYVQGNREQYF	TGTGCCAGCAGTTACGTACAGGGAAATCGGGAGCAGTACTTC	TRBV6-2/TRBV6-3	.	.	TRBJ2-7
CASSLVVGASTDTQYF	TGTGCCAGCAGTTTAGTAGTCGGGGCTAGCACAGATACGCAGTATTTT	TRBV27	.	few	TRBJ2-3
CASGAGTWGNEQFF	TGTGCCAGCGGCGCCGGGACATGGGGGAATGAGCAGTTCTTC	TRBV12-3/TRBV12-4	.	.	TRBJ2-1
CASSLRDNSNHPQHF	TGTGCCAGCAGCTTAAGAGACAATAGCAATCACCCCCAGCATTTT	TRBV7-6	.	few	TRBJ1-5
CASSQGASSEQYF	TGTGCCAGCTCTCAGGGAGCCTCGTCCGAGCAGTACTTC	TRBV18	.	few	TRBJ2-7
CASSTTGSGGYTF	TGTGCCAGCAGTACGACAGGGAGTGGGGGCTACACCTTC	TRBV6-6	TRBD1	many	TRBJ1-2
CASSQQPGTSGYEQYF	TGTGCCAGCAGTCAGCAGCCCGGGACTAGCGGCTACGAGCAGTACTTC	TRBV6-1	TRBD2	.	TRBJ2-7
CASSLLQGGQPQHF	TGTGCCAGCAGTTTATTACAGGGTGGACAGCCCCAGCATTTT	TRBV27	.	few	TRBJ1-5
CASSWGTSGSYEQYF	TGTGCCAGCAGCTGGGGGACTAGCGGGAGTTACGAGCAGTACTTC	TRBV5-4	TRBD2	.	TRBJ2-7
CASSDQYSEAFF	TGTGCCAGCAGCGATCAATACAGTGAAGCTTTCTTT	TRBV7-9	.	many	TRBJ1-1
CASSQEQTGNQPQHF	TGTGCCAGCAGCCAAGAGCAGACAGGCAATCAGCCCCAGCATTTT	TRBV4-2	.	.	TRBJ1-5
CASSALAPTRVGYNEQFF	TGTGCCAGCAGCGCCCTGGCCCCTACCAGGGTGGGATACAATGAGCAGTTCTTC	TRBV11-2	.	few	TRBJ2-1
CASSVLAGGDQETQYF	TGTGCCAGCAGCGTACTAGCGGGAGGGGACCAAGAGACCCAGTACTTC	TRBV9	TRBD2	many	TRBJ2-5
CASSQGVENYGYTF	TGTGCCAGCAGCCAAGGGGTGGAGAACTATGGCTACACCTTC	TRBV3-1	.	few	TRBJ1-2
CATRSTGSGTEAFF	TGTGCCACCAGATCGACAGGTAGCGGCACTGAAGCTTTCTTT	TRBV15	.	few	TRBJ1-1
CASRTPGTGKWDYGYTF	TGTGCCAGCAGAACCCCCGGGACAGGCAAGTGGGACTATGGCTACACCTTC	TRBV12-3/TRBV12-4	TRBD1	few	TRBJ1-2
CASSLGTGMQYF	TGTGCCAGCAGCTTAGGCACGGGTATGCAGTACTTC	TRBV7-9	.	many	TRBJ2-5
CASSQDWTGGQPQHF	TGTGCCAGCAGCCAAGACTGGACAGGGGGCCAGCCCCAGCATTTT	TRBV4-2	TRBD1	.	TRBJ1-5
CSVEDSAGLLVDEQFF	TGCAGCGTTGAAGATAGTGCGGGACTCCTTGTGGATGAGCAGTTCTTC	TRBV29-1	.	few	TRBJ2-1
CSASWDRGTGELFF	TGCAGTGCTAGTTGGGACAGGGGCACCGGGGAGCTGTTTTTT	TRBV20-1	TRBD1	few	TRBJ2-2
CSVEDPDRVTGELFF	TGCAGCGTTGAAGACCCCGACAGGGTCACCGGGGAGCTGTTTTTT	TRBV29-1	TRBD1	few	TRBJ2-2
CASSDRPYNEQFF	TGTGCCAGCAGTGACAGGCCCTACAATGAGCAGTTCTTC	TRBV12-3/TRBV12-4	.	.	TRBJ2-1
CASSGARTITYEQYF	TGTGCCAGCAGCGGGGCGAGGACCATAACCTACGAGCAGTACTTC	TRBV5-6	.	.	TRBJ2-7
CASSTSGGEAFF	TGTGCCAGCAGCACATCAGGCGGTGAAGCTTTCTTT	TRBV9	.	.	TRBJ1-1
CASSAPMSSGDYEQYF	TGTGCCAGCAGTGCTCCCATGTCTAGCGGGGACTACGAGCAGTACTTC	TRBV25-1	TRBD2	.	TRBJ2-7
CASSFAGTGGLADTQYF	TGTGCCAGCAGCTTCGCCGGGACAGGGGGCCTCGCAGATACGCAGTATTTT	TRBV7-2	TRBD1	.	TRBJ2-3
CASSQDRVRYGYTF	TGCGCCAGCAGCCAAGACAGGGTCCGGTATGGCTACACCTTC	TRBV4-3	.	many	TRBJ1-2
CASKSTGNTGELFF	TGTGCCAGCAAAAGCACCGGGAACACCGGGGAGCTGTTTTTT	TRBV7-7	.	few	TRBJ2-2
CASSFDIRQGVNTGELFF	TGTGCCAGCAGCTTCGACATCAGACAGGGGGTAAACACCGGGGAGCTGTTTTTT	TRBV7-8	TRBD1	few	TRBJ2-2
CSVEETGNYGYTF	TGCAGCGTTGAAGAGACAGGAAACTATGGCTACACCTTC	TRBV29-1	.	once	TRBJ1-2
CASSKFPRETQYF	TGTGCCAGCAGTAAGTTCCCGAGGGAGACCCAGTACTTC	TRBV6-1	.	few	TRBJ2-5
CATSRSNQPQHF	TGTGCCACCAGCAGATCGAATCAGCCCCAGCATTTT	TRBV15	.	.	TRBJ1-5
CASSSGLEIYEQYF	TGTGCCAGCAGTTCGGGACTAGAGATCTACGAGCAGTACTTC	TRBV28	TRBD2	few	TRBJ2-7
CATQFPGGGGYGYTF	TGTGCCACCCAGTTTCCGGGAGGGGGTGGCTATGGCTACACCTTC	TRBV28	.	few	TRBJ1-2
CASSSFGTENSPLHF	TGCGCCAGCAGCTCGTTTGGGACGGAAAATTCACCCCTCCACTTT	TRBV5-1	.	.	TRBJ1-6
CASSTGVGSYEQYF	TGTGCCAGCTCCACAGGGGTAGGCTCCTACGAGCAGTACTTC	TRBV18	TRBD1	large	TRBJ2-7
CASSPGLTGSTNEKLFF	TGTGCCAGCAGCCCAGGGCTTACAGGATCAACTAATGAAAAACTGTTTTTT	TRBV4-2	.	.	TRBJ1-4
CASRHGTGGAINGYTF	TGCGCCAGCAGACATGGGACAGGGGGCGCGATTAATGGCTACACCTTC	TRBV5-1	TRBD1	many	TRBJ1-2
CASSVASGGPLNERFF	TGTGCCAGCAGCGTAGCTAGCGGGGGGCCCCTGAATGAGCGGTTCTTC	TRBV9	TRBD2	.	TRBJ2-1
CASRSPDRNYNEQFF	TGCGCCAGCAGATCCCCGGACAGGAACTACAATGAGCAGTTCTTC	TRBV5-1	TRBD1	many	TRBJ2-1
CASSQTPSTGTEAFF	TGCGCCAGCAGCCAAACTCCATCGACGGGGACTGAAGCTTTCTTT	TRBV4-1	.	.	TRBJ1-1
CASNPGQLYGYTF	TGTGCCAGCAATCCGGGACAGCTCTATGGCTACACCTTC	TRBV28	TRBD1	.	TRBJ1-2
CASSDPFPGLAGEADTQYF	TGTGCCAGCAGTGACCCTTTCCCCGGACTAGCGGGAGAAGCAGATACGCAGTATTTT	TRBV2	TRBD2	few	TRBJ2-3
CASSEGGGQGFGETQYF	TGTGCCAGCAGTGAGGGGGGTGGGCAGGGGTTTGGAGAGACCCAGTACTTC	TRBV2	.	few	TRBJ2-5
CASRTGGSTEAFF	TGTGCCAGCAGAACAGGGGGGAGCACTGAAGCTTTCTTT	TRBV6-6	TRBD1	few	TRBJ1-1
CASSQDRATKYQETQYF	TGTGCCAGCAGCCAAGACAGGGCCACTAAATACCAAGAGACCCAGTACTTC	TRBV3-1	.	.	TRBJ2-5
CASSLPGRTYNEQFF	TGTGCCAGCAGCTTACCAGGACGGACCTACAATGAGCAGTTCTTC	TRBV7-9	.	.	TRBJ2-1
CASSLQPIYNEQFF	TGCGCCAGCAGCTTACAACCAATATACAATGAGCAGTTCTTC	TRBV5-1	.	.	TRBJ2-1
CASSQDPGRVVKKLFF	TGTGCCAGCAGCCAAGATCCTGGCAGGGTTGTGAAAAAACTGTTTTTT	TRBV4-2	.	few	TRBJ1-4
CASSQVRSFDREKNSPLHF	TGCGCCAGCAGCCAAGTAAGGTCCTTTGACAGGGAAAAAAATTCACCCCTCCACTTT	TRBV4-1	TRBD1	many	TRBJ1-6
CSANLAGRYQETQYF	TGCAGTGCTAATTTAGCGGGCCGGTACCAAGAGACCCAGTACTTC	TRBV20-1	TRBD2	.	TRBJ2-5
CSVARGLELFF	TGCAGCGTTGCGAGGGGACTGGAGCTGTTTTTT	TRBV29-1	.	few	TRBJ2-2
CASSYASGYEQFF	TGTGCCAGCAGTTACGCTAGCGGTTACGAGCAGTTCTTC	TRBV6-5	TRBD2	.	TRBJ2-1
CASSTGQGGAYEQFF	TGCGCCAGCAGCACAGGACAGGGGGGTGCCTATGAGCAGTTCTTC	TRBV5-1	TRBD1	few	TRBJ2-1
CASSGVQVSTDTQYF	TGTGCCAGCAGCGGGGTGCAGGTTAGCACAGATACGCAGTATTTT	TRBV5-6	.	.	TRBJ2-3